This T cell receptor (beta chain) was documented in a study of blood T cell repertoires in COVID-19. About the study: Samples came from the United States, Italy and Spain, spanning acute and convalescent COVID-19.

This CDR3 has 13 amino acids. Trimming took 5 bases from V and 3 from J, leaving 10 bases between them. Libraries were prepared by immunoSEQ multiplex PCR; TCRdb keeps only in-frame clonotypes and omits some of them. The table has approximately 100,000 clones, 85% seen once. The TCR originated in a man older than 75 with acute or convalescent COVID-19. Input material: peripheral blood. V and J are TRBV12-3 or TRBV12-4 and TRBJ1-2; the D is unclear. The CDR3 is CASSPRIDYGYTF. CDR3 nucleotide sequence: TGTGCCAGCAGTCCCCGTATTGACTATGGCTACACCTTC.